One and the same sample provided the 5 T cell receptor beta chains below, sequenced in a study of blood T cell repertoires in COVID-19. Libraries were prepared by immunoSEQ multiplex PCR; TCRdb keeps only in-frame clonotypes and omits some of them. The sample contains 100,000 to 150,000 clones, over 75% of which appear only once. The sequencing input was peripheral blood. The receptors here all came from an elderly woman with acute or convalescent COVID-19.

The chain is built from TRBV9 and TRBJ2-1, with TRBD2 identical over 11 bases. This CDR3 is built from 15 residues. Germline assignment: CDR1 SGDLS and CDR2 YYNGEE. With 1 base clipped from V and 6 bases from J, the junction kept 3 bases outside the gene matches. CDR3 sequence reads: CASSVLLAGVNEQFF. The CDR3 DNA reads as TGTGCCAGCAGCGTACTACTAGCGGGGGTCAATGAGCAGTTCTTC.

The chain combines TRBV5-4 with TRBJ2-5, with 9 bases fitting TRBD2. CDR3 length equals 15 residues. CDR1 and CDR2 (germline): SGHNT, YYREEE (reference sequence). V was clipped by 2 bases and J by 2 bases; unmatched bases: 4. CDR3 sequence: CASSFQLAGQETQYF. The CDR3 region has the DNA TGTGCCAGCAGCTTCCAGCTAGCGGGGCAAGAGACCCAGTACTTC.

The chain couples TRBV5-6 to TRBJ1-1; D not resolved. CDR3 length: 14 residues. Looked up from germline, CDR1 is SGHDT and CDR2 is YYEEEE. V shed 4 bases and J shed 7 bases, with 17 bases lying between them. The CDR3 coding sequence is TGTGCCAGCAGCGCAGGCTGGGAGGAGGGTGAAGCTTTCTTT. As protein: CASSAGWEEGEAFF.

The chain recombines TRBV6-6 with TRBJ1-6; TRBD1 matches at 7 bases. V shed 4 bases and J 7 bases; nucleotides not matched to a gene: 4. The CDR3 covers 14 residues. Germline assignment: CDR1 MNHNY and CDR2 SVGAGI (reference sequence). Here the CDR3 DNA reads TGTGCCAGCAGTTCACAGGGGTTCAATTCACCCCTCCACTTT. This codes for CASSSQGFNSPLHF.

On this clone: The same CDR3 arises from other DNA sequences in this sample as well. V is TRBV6-5 and J is TRBJ1-2; tentative D call: TRBD1 (5 bases). Germline V gene lookup returns CDR1 MNHEY and CDR2 SVGAGI. V dropped 2 bases and J dropped 5 bases, with 9 bases sitting between them. This CDR3 has 13 amino acids. In DNA form, the CDR3 reads TGTGCCAGCAGTTACAGGGGTGGTTATGGCTACACCTTC. Its protein is CASSYRGGYGYTF.